The 8 T cell receptor beta chains below come from one sample, sequenced in a study of blood T cell repertoires in COVID-19. The method was immunoSEQ multiplex PCR; TCRdb's version includes in-frame clones alone and lacks a portion of them. The repertoire holds some 30,000 clones, with around 90% as singletons. Sequenced: peripheral blood. The receptor set was obtained from a human donor in a cohort sampled during active COVID-19.

V is TRBV5-1 and J is TRBJ2-1; perhaps TRBD1 as D (5 bases). CDR3 length equals 17 residues. Germline CDR1 and CDR2: SGHRS and YFSETQ. V was trimmed by 1 base and J by 0 bases, leaving 14 bases between them. The CDR3 protein is CASSLRLGEGSYNEQFF. CDR3 nucleotide sequence: TGCGCCAGCAGCTTGAGATTAGGGGAAGGCTCCTACAATGAGCAGTTCTTC.

This clone came up once. The rearrangement links TRBV19 to TRBJ1-4, with D tentatively TRBD1 (5 bases). Germline assignment: CDR1 LNHDA and CDR2 SQIVND (reference sequence). V was cut by 1 base and J by 4 bases, with 10 bases left in between. This CDR3 comprises 15 residues. The CDR3 region has the DNA TGTGCCAGTAGTATAGGGGGACTGAATAATGAAAAACTGTTTTTT. It translates to CASSIGGLNNEKLFF.

The chain links TRBV6-1 to TRBJ2-7; maybe TRBD1 (6 bases). CDR1 MNHNS and CDR2 SASEGT come from the germline V gene. Between the trimmed V and J ends, which lost 0 bases and 3 bases, there was a span of 21 bases. This CDR3 spans 18 amino acids. The DNA of the CDR3 is TGTGCCAGCAGTGAAGCGGACCTTAGCACAGGGATCTACTACGAGCAGTACTTC. Residues: CASSEADLSTGIYYEQYF.

This rearrangement joins TRBV3-1 (or the pseudogene TRBV3-2) to TRBJ1-2; D is undetermined. Trimming removed 0 bases at V and 1 base at J, with 9 bases between. Germline CDR1 and CDR2: LGHDT and YNNKEL (reference sequence). The CDR3 has 15 amino acids. This chain's CDR3 is CASSQDSGFNYGYTF. DNA of the CDR3: TGTGCCAGCAGCCAAGATTCGGGATTTAACTATGGCTACACCTTC.

The V call is TRBV4-3, the J call TRBJ2-1, with D perhaps matching TRBD2 (5 bases). The CDR3 consists of 15 residues. V lost 0 bases and J 3 bases, leaving 9 bases between the germline ends. CDR1 LGHNA and CDR2 YSLEER come from the germline V gene. The CDR3 DNA is TGCGCCAGCAGCCAAGAAGGAGCGGACTACAATGAGCAGTTCTTC. Its protein product is CASSQEGADYNEQFF.

V usage is TRBV15 and J usage is TRBJ1-2; D is undetermined. Germline-derived CDR1 and CDR2 are LNHNV and YYDKDF (reference sequence). Trimming stripped 1 base from V and 4 bases from J, with 7 bases between. The CDR3 is made up of 13 amino acids. In DNA form, the CDR3 reads TGTGCCACCAGCAGAGTTGAGGCCTATGGCTACACCTTC. Translated, it gives CATSRVEAYGYTF.

The chain employs TRBV4-2 and TRBJ1-4; 8 positions match TRBD1. Germline CDR1 is LGHNA and CDR2 is YNFKEQ. V trimming: 0 bases; J trimming: 8 bases; junction bases outside the gene matches: 8. This CDR3 spans 16 amino acids. The CDR3 protein is CASSQDAGGAGEKLFF. The CDR3, as DNA: TGTGCCAGCAGCCAAGACGCAGGGGGCGCTGGGGAAAAACTGTTTTTT.

The genes are TRBV11-2 and TRBJ1-2; D perhaps matches TRBD1 (5 bases). Germline lookup yields CDR1 SGHAT and CDR2 FQNNGV. Trimming cost V 0 bases and J 3 bases, with 14 bases left between them. The CDR3 runs to 16 residues. The CDR3 DNA reads as TGTGCCAGCAGCTTAGATGGGGGAGGGAGATACTATGGCTACACCTTC. Residues: CASSLDGGGRYYGYTF. Variable domain in full (rest from reference TRBV11-2 and TRBJ1-2): EAGVAQSPRYKIIEKRQSVAFWCNPISGHATLYWYQQILGQGPKLLIQFQNNGVVDDSQLPKDRFSAERLKGVDSTLKIQPAKLEDSAVYLCASSLDGGGRYYGYTFGSGTRLTVV.